This T cell receptor beta chain was observed in a study of cytomegalovirus exposure and HLA in healthy donors. About the research overall: Per a later analysis, the roughly 690 first-cohort and 120 or so validation repertoires shared one platform.

On this clone: Its antigen is unknown.

This CDR3 is built from 16 residues. The trim removed 4 bases at V and 4 bases at J, leaving 11 bases unmatched. The germline V gene has CDR1 SGHRS and CDR2 YFSETQ. Study-level results: Reports credit the classifier with highly specific, highly sensitive diagnosis of cytomegalovirus status.

Only in-frame clones appear in the TCRdb table, and some are missing; sequencing was by immunoSEQ multiplex PCR. The data contain roughly 120,000 clones, approximately 90% of them singletons. Input material: PBMCs. This TCR derives from a woman aged 25 to 45 in good health and CMV-seropositive. The rearrangement uses TRBV5-1 and TRBJ2-5; 9 nucleotides agree with TRBD1. Here the CDR3 reads CASSPDTGGGGETQYF. DNA for the CDR3: TGCGCCAGCAGCCCTGACACAGGGGGCGGAGGAGAGACCCAGTACTTC. Based on the CDR3 plus reference TRBV5-1 and TRBJ2-5, the full variable domain is KAGVTQTPRYLIKTRGQQVTLSCSPISGHRSVSWYQQTPGQGLQFLFEYFSETQRNKGNFPGRFSGRQFSNSRSEMNVSTLELGDSALYLCASSPDTGGGGETQYFGPGTRLLVL.